A single sample is the source of the 8 T cell receptor beta chains below, sequenced in a study of Graves' ophthalmopathy and Graves' hyperthyroidism. Researchers took RNA transcripts and amplified TCR beta CDR3 regions from them. RT-PCR in the first round used HTBI primers; a second-round multiplex PCR followed. From the multiplex PCR reads, TCRdb called clonotypes with MiXCR, one entry per CDR3 protein. The repertoire holds roughly 500,000 distinct CDR3 sequences, with under 15% as singletons. What was sequenced was blood. These receptor sequences come from a woman in her twenties or thirties with Graves' ophthalmopathy.

This clonotype was seen only a few times. CDR3 DNA sequence: TGTGCCAGTAGTATTTACCTAGCGGGAGTGGAGACCCAGTACTTC. It codes for CASSIYLAGVETQYF. The chain is built from TRBV19 and TRBJ2-5; 10 positions match TRBD2. Trimming took 3 bases from V and 5 from J; bases not matched to a gene: 6. From germline, CDR1 is LNHDA and CDR2 SQIVND (reference sequence). The CDR3 spans 15 residues. The whole variable domain, filled in from reference TRBV19 and TRBJ2-5, reads DGGITQSPKYLFRKEGQNVTLSCEQNLNHDAMYWYRQDPGQGLRLIYYSQIVNDFQKGDIAEGYSVSREKKESFPLTVTSAQKNPTAFYLCASSIYLAGVETQYFGPGTRLLVL.

This clonotype showed up many times. This chain connects TRBV6-1 to TRBJ2-2; 7 bases match TRBD1. Per germline, CDR1 MNHNS and CDR2 SASEGT. The CDR3 extends over 13 amino acids. With V trimmed by 6 bases and J by 7 bases, 5 bases remained unmatched. The CDR3 is CASSEGAVGELFF. Here the CDR3 DNA reads TGTGCCAGCAGCGAGGGGGCGGTCGGGGAGCTGTTTTTT.

There are many counts of this clonotype. V gene TRBV20-1 combines with J gene TRBJ2-7, with D tentatively TRBD2 (5 bases). The CDR3 runs to 13 residues. In germline, CDR1 is DFQATT, CDR2 SNEGSKA (reference sequence). V was shortened by 3 bases and J by 3 bases, with 12 bases between the two germline ends. The CDR3 loop is CSASDEGNYEQYF. The CDR3 nucleotides read TGCAGTGCTAGTGACGAGGGAAACTACGAGCAGTACTTC.

This rearrangement joins TRBV12-3 or TRBV12-4 to TRBJ1-6; 11 nucleotides agree with TRBD1. CDR3 length: 15 amino acids. Trimming at V came to 4 bases and at J to 8 bases, leaving 4 bases not matched to a gene. CDR3 nucleotides: TGTGCCAGCAGTTCTCCGGACAGGGGGCATTCACCCCTCCACTTT. This encodes CASSSPDRGHSPLHF.

The sample holds many counts of this clonotype. The V gene is TRBV25-1, the J gene TRBJ2-2; 8 nucleotides match TRBD1. The V gene end was trimmed by 6 bases and the J gene end by 0 bases; junction bases not matched to a gene: 6. This CDR3 spans 16 amino acids. The germline V gene has CDR1 MGHDK and CDR2 SYGVNS. CDR3 DNA sequence: TGTGCCAGCAGCGGACAGGGCTTCGCGAACACCGGGGAGCTGTTTTTT. It encodes CASSGQGFANTGELFF.

This clonotype showed up just a few times. The chain combines TRBV11-2 with TRBJ1-1; 9 bases fit TRBD1. Germline lookup yields CDR1 SGHAT and CDR2 FQNNGV. Trimming cost V 4 bases and J 3 bases; bases outside gene matches: 6. The CDR3 loop spans 15 amino acids. The chain's CDR3 is CASSSYRGHYTEAFF. CDR3 DNA sequence: TGTGCCAGCAGCTCGTACAGGGGGCATTACACTGAAGCTTTCTTT.

CDR3 region: CASSFAGTGGYGYTF. In DNA, the CDR3 is TGTGCCAGCAGCTTCGCCGGGACGGGAGGCTATGGCTACACCTTC. The chain joins TRBV7-2 to TRBJ1-2; TRBD1 is a possible D gene (5 bases). V was pared by 3 bases and J by 4 bases, with 15 bases between. The CDR3 covers 15 residues. Germline V gene data show CDR1 as SGHTA and CDR2 as FQGNSA.

There are many counts of this clonotype. CDR3 DNA sequence: TGTGCCAGCAGTCACCCCCGACAGCCCCAGCATTTT. It encodes CASSHPRQPQHF. This sequence joins TRBV27 and TRBJ1-5; D is undetermined. Trimming removed 5 bases at V and 7 bases at J, with 9 bases between. The germline V gene has CDR1 MNHEY and CDR2 SMNVEV (reference sequence). The CDR3 has 12 residues.